This TCR beta chain was documented in a study of response to subunit inactivated influenza vaccine. TCRdb reanalysed the RT-PCR reads using MiXCR and keeps one entry per CDR3 protein. The table includes under 950,000 distinct CDR3 sequences, 21% detected once. The CDR3 totals 13 residues. Trimming cost V 6 bases and J 2 bases, with 10 bases left between them. Study outcomes and limitations: The authors suggested that few new T cells are recruited per seasonal influenza vaccination.

This clonotype came up a few times. Its antigen is unidentified. This TCR was sampled from a man aged 45-65 years who received an inactivated influenza vaccine. The starting material was PBMCs from blood, obtained around 5 days after vaccination. J is TRBJ2-5 and V is TRBV12-3 or TRBV12-4; possible D gene TRBD1, 6 bases. CDR3 coding DNA: TGTGCCAGCAGACGGACAGCTCAAGAGACCCAGTACTTC. It translates to CASRRTAQETQYF.